Presented here are 3 T cell receptor beta chains from one specimen sequenced in a study of blood T cell repertoires in COVID-19. Clones were read by immunoSEQ multiplex PCR, and TCRdb kept only the in-frame ones, dropping some. The table lists under 500,000 clones, roughly 91% of them singletons. The sample taken for sequencing was peripheral blood. These receptor sequences come from a woman aged 25 to 39 with acute or convalescent COVID-19.

This chain links TRBV6-5 with TRBJ1-3; D possibly corresponds to TRBD1 (6 bases). The CDR3 sequence is 14 residues long. Germline values: CDR1 MNHEY, CDR2 SVGAGI. Trimming left V 6 bases short and J 4 bases short, with 13 bases between. The CDR3 DNA reads as TGTGCCAGCAGAAAAACAGGGTCCGGAAACACCATATATTTT. It translates to CASRKTGSGNTIYF.

J is TRBJ2-1 and V is TRBV7-3; 8 bases are a match to TRBD2. The CDR3 spans 14 residues. V was pared by 3 bases and J by 2 bases, with 0 bases of the junction left unmatched. Germline V lookup: CDR1 SGHTA, CDR2 FQGTGA. CDR3 DNA: TGTGCCAGCAGCTTGGGACTAGCCTACAATGAGCAGTTCTTC. Amino acids: CASSLGLAYNEQFF.

The chain employs TRBV7-9 and TRBJ1-1; the D is unclear. CDR3 length: 15 amino acids. V gave up 5 bases and J gave up 1 base, with 14 bases separating them. Looked up from germline, CDR1 is SEHNR and CDR2 is FQNEAQ (reference sequence). The CDR3 bases are TGTGCCAGCAGCCCCACCCCCCAGGAGAACACTGAAGCTTTCTTT. Translating gives CASSPTPQENTEAFF.